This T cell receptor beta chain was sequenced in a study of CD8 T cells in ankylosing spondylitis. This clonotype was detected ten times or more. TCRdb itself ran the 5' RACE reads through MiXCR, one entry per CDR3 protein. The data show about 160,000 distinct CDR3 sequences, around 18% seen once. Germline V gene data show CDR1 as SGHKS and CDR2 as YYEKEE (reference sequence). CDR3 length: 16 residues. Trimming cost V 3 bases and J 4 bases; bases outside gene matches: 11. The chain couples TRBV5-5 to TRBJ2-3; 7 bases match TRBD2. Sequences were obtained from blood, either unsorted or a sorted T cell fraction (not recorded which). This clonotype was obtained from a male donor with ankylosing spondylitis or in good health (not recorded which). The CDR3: CASSSLLAGEADTQYF. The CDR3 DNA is TGTGCCAGCAGCTCCCTTCTTGCGGGAGAGGCAGATACGCAGTATTTT. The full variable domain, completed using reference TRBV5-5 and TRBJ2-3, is DAGVTQSPTHLIKTRGQQVTLRCSPISGHKSVSWYQQVLGQGPQFIFQYYEKEERGRGNFPDRFSARQFPNYSSELNVNALLLGDSALYLCASSSLLAGEADTQYFGPGTRLTVL.